The table lists the clone carrying this T cell receptor beta chain with a few counts. Its antigen is still unknown. The data originate from a study of T cell responses to AZD1222 COVID-19 vaccine. Study-wide findings and caveats: It was only after the peak T cell response that any repertoires were sampled.

Using immunoSEQ multiplex PCR, the repertoire was profiled, and TCRdb retains in-frame clones only, with some absent. The sample consists of 120,000 or so clones, more than 85% of them appearing once. This receptor was taken from an adult in good health. Sequenced here: peripheral blood, sampled on day 0 of AZD1222 vaccination.

CDR3 amino acids: CASSPIRQGNTEAFF. CDR3 nucleotide sequence: TGTGCCAGCAGTCCTATACGACAGGGAAACACTGAAGCTTTCTTT. The chain couples TRBV28 to TRBJ1-1, with 7 nucleotides matching TRBD1. The CDR3 spans 15 residues. Per germline, CDR1 MDHEN and CDR2 SYDVKM. Trimming removed 5 bases from V and 2 bases from J; junction bases left unmatched: 8.